This T cell receptor (beta chain) is from a study of a mutant IDH1 vaccine in newly diagnosed glioma. Study in general: Treated patients, roughly 62% male and roughly 40% female, averaged roughly 43 years of age. Receipt of radiotherapy, temozolomide, or both preceded the study, and most received both.

Study results and limitations: Induction of immune responses by the vaccine occurred in 85% to 95% of patients.

With regard to this clone: What it binds is unknown. One junction end does not reproduce the germline sequence, and a read error may be involved.

Clones were read by immunoSEQ multiplex PCR, and TCRdb kept only the in-frame ones, dropping some. The sample contains tens of thousands of clones, approximately 80% of which appear only once. The sample's time point: week 11, during vaccination. Topical imiquimod accompanied each vaccine dose, which consisted of 300 ug of mutant IDH1 20-mer peptide. Donors harbored newly found WHO grade 3 or 4 IDH1-mutant, ATRX-lost astrocytomas. The V gene's germline CDR1 is SGHAT and CDR2 FQDESV (reference sequence). The CDR3 has 17 amino acids. This material consisted of PBMCs, taken from a glioma patient whose treatment included an IDH1 peptide vaccine. The V call is TRBV11-1, the J call TRBJ2-2; TRBD2 matches 7 bases. The sequence was collected from a man aged 50 or older with glioma. The CDR3 region is CASSLGDGGRNTGELFF. The CDR3, as DNA: TGTGCCAGCAGTTTAGGGGACGGCGGGAGAAACACCGGGGAGCTGTTTTTT. Looking up the rest from reference TRBV11-1 and TRBJ2-2 gives the full variable domain: EAEVAQSPRYKITEKSQAVAFWCDPISGHATLYWYRQILGQGPELLVQFQDESVVDDSQLPKDRFSAERLKGVDSTLKIQPAELGDSAMYLCASSLGDGGRNTGELFFGEGSRLTVL.